This TCR beta chain was recorded in a study of blood T cell repertoires in COVID-19. Study-wide background: There were acute and convalescent COVID-19 samples, and they came from the United States, Italy and Spain. Sample material is recorded as cDNA or gDNA derived from T cells, B-cell-depleted T cells, or PBMCs.

Between the trimmed V and J ends, which lost 4 bases and 4 bases, there was a span of 12 bases. This CDR3 contains 14 residues. CDR1 SGHRS and CDR2 YFSETQ come from the germline V gene. Authors' processing steps: Reference gene primer amplification gave nucleated cell count estimates. Using immunoSEQ multiplex PCR, the repertoire was profiled, and TCRdb retains in-frame clones only, with some absent. Clone size and the V and J calls come from that table; the DNA yielded D and trimming. The table lists tens of thousands of clones, about 89% of them singletons, with about a quarter in the top ten. The receptor was derived from a human donor in a cohort sampled during active COVID-19. Sequencing was performed on peripheral blood. The gene calls are TRBV5-1 and TRBJ1-3; D perhaps matches TRBD1 (5 bases). CDR3 in DNA: TGCGCCAGCAGCCGGGGGGATTCGGGAAACACCATATATTTT. The encoded protein is CASSRGDSGNTIYF.